The sample holds a few counts of the clone carrying this T cell receptor (beta chain). This sample is part of a study of blood T cell repertoires in COVID-19. Across the whole study: Specimens from acute and convalescent COVID-19 originated in the United States, Italy and Spain.

There are 12 residues in the CDR3. V shed 5 bases, J shed 12 bases, and the junction held 8 bases outside the gene matches. Germline CDR1 is SNHLY and CDR2 is FYNNEI. Measured with immunoSEQ multiplex PCR; TCRdb has only the in-frame clones, and not every one. The sample lists over 90,000 clones; about 83% were seen once. Sequencing was performed on peripheral blood. The clonotype comes from a man between 35 and 55 years old with active or convalescent COVID-19. The chain links TRBV2 to TRBJ2-3; 7 bases are shared with TRBD1. As DNA, the CDR3 is TGTGCCAGCAGTAAATCCGGACAGGCACAGTATTTT. This encodes CASSKSGQAQYF.